This TCR beta chain was retrieved from a study of CD8 T cells in Susac syndrome. Study-level information: Among sequenced Susac syndrome patients, five or six had active disease and about eight were in remission. Broader study findings: The authors found no clonal expansion in Susac syndrome CD4+ T cell repertoires.

Susac syndrome patients met recently defined diagnostic criteria for definite or probable disease. With regard to this clonotype: Its antigen remains unknown.

The RNA, about 0.45 to 1 ug, was put through reverse transcription using random hexamers. An immunoSEQ multiplex PCR generated amplified TCR beta CDR3 products spanning 54 Vbeta and 13 Jbeta. TCRdb independently ran MiXCR on the immunoSEQ multiplex PCR reads; one entry per CDR3 protein. Seen here are some 160,000 distinct CDR3 sequences, 90% to 97% observed once, and the top ten hold 0.065% to 0.095%. V trimming: 7 bases; J trimming: 1 base; junction bases outside the gene matches: 8. In germline, CDR1 is SQVTM, CDR2 ANQGSEA. This CDR3 region has 14 residues. Source material: CD4+ T cells from PBMCs. This sequence originates from a human donor with Susac syndrome. The chain recombines TRBV29-1 with TRBJ2-7, with 9 bases aligning to TRBD1. The CDR3 protein is CSAQDRGGSYEQYF. The CDR3 DNA is TGCAGCGCCCAGGACAGGGGCGGTTCCTACGAGCAGTACTTC.